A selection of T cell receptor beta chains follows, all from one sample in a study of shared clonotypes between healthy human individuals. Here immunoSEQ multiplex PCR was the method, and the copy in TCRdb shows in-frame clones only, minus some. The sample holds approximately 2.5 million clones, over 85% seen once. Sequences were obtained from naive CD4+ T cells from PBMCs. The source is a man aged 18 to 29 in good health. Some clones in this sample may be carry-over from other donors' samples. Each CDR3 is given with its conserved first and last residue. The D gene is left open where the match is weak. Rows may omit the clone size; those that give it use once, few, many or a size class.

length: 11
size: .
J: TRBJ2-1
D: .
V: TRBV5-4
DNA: TGTGCCAGCAGCTTGGAAGATCGGAAGTTCTTC
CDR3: CASSLEDRKFF

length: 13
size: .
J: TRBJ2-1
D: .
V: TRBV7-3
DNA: TGTGCCAGCAGCCCTCAACCTAACCATGAGCAGTTCTTC
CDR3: CASSPQPNHEQFF

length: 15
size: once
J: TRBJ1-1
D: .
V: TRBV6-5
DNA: TGTGCCAGCAGTTTGCGGGGGTCAATGAACACTGAAGCTTTCTTT
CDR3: CASSLRGSMNTEAFF

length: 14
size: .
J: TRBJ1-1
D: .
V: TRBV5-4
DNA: TGTGCCAGCAGCCTAGGGGGAGTTAACACTGAAGCTTTCTTT
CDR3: CASSLGGVNTEAFF

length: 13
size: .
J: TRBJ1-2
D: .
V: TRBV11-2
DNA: TGTGCCAGCAGCTGGGGGCTAGCGGGTGGCTACACCTTC
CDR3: CASSWGLAGGYTF

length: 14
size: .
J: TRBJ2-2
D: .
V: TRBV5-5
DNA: TGTGCCAGCAGCTGGGGACAGCGGGCCGGGGAGCTGTTTTTT
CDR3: CASSWGQRAGELFF

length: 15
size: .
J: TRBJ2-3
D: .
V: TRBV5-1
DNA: TGCGCCAGCAGCTTGGGGGCTAGCGGCACAGATACGCAGTATTTT
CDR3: CASSLGASGTDTQYF

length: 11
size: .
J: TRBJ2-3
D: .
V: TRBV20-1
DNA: TGCAGTGCTACCCCTACAGATACGCAGTATTTT
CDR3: CSATPTDTQYF

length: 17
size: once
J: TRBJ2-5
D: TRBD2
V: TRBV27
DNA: TGTGCCAGCAGTTTCCTGGGTGAGCGGGAGGGCCGGAAGACCCAGTACTTC
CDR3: CASSFLGEREGRKTQYF

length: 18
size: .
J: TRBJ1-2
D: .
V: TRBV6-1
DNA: TGTGCCAGCAGTGGAACGACAGTATCGGTCATAGGTGCCTATGGCTACACCTTC
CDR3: CASSGTTVSVIGAYGYTF

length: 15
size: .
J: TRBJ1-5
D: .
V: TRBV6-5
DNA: TGTGCCAGCAGACTCCGGGGCAATAGCAATCAGCCCCAGCATTTT
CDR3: CASRLRGNSNQPQHF

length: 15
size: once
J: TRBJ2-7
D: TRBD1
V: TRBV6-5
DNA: TGTGCCAGCAGGAATTCCGGGACAGATTTTTACGAGCAGTACTTC
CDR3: CASRNSGTDFYEQYF

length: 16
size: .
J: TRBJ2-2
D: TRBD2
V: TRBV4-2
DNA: TGTGCCAGCAGTCCACTTAGCGGGAGAAACACCGGGGAGCTGTTTTTT
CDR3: CASSPLSGRNTGELFF

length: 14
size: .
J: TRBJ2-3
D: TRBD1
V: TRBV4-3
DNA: TGCGCCAGCAGCCTACAACAGGGGACAGATACGCAGTATTTT
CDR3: CASSLQQGTDTQYF

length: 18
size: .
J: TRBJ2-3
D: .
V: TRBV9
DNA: TGTGCCAGCAGCGTAGCCACCAATACAGGGCGGAGGGCAGATACGCAGTATTTT
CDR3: CASSVATNTGRRADTQYF

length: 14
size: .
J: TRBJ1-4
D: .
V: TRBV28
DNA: TGTGCCAGCAGCCTCAGGGGTGTAGTCGAAAAACTGTTTTTT
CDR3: CASSLRGVVEKLFF

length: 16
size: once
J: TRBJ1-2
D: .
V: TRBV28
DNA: TGTGCCAGCAGGTTGGGAGGGGCTTTAGGTAACTATGGCTACACCTTC
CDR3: CASRLGGALGNYGYTF

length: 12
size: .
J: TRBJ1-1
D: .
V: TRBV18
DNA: TGTGCCAGCTCACCGTCTAGCACTGAAGCTTTCTTT
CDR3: CASSPSSTEAFF

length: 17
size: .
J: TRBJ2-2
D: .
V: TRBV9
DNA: TGTGCCAGCAGCCCTCGTTCCCAGGGGTCCAACACCGGGGAGCTGTTTTTT
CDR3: CASSPRSQGSNTGELFF

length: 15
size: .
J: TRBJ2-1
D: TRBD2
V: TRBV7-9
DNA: TGTGCCAGCATCGTCGGCGGGAGGGCCTACAATGAGCAGTTCTTC
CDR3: CASIVGGRAYNEQFF

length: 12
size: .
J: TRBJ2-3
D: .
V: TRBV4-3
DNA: TGCGCCAGCAGCCTTAGCACAGATACGCAGTATTTT
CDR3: CASSLSTDTQYF

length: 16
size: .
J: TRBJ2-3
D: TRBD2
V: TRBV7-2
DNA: TGTGCCAGCAGCTTAGCGGCGGGAGTGGGGACAGATACGCAGTATTTT
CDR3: CASSLAAGVGTDTQYF

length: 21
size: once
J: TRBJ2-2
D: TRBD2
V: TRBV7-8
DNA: TGTGCCAGCAGCCCACCTAAGGGACTAGCGGGAGGGCCTCAGGCGACCGGGGAGCTGTTTTTT
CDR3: CASSPPKGLAGGPQATGELFF

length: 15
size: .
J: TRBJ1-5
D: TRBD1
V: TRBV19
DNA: TGTGCCAGTAGTGTCGACAGGGGTAGCAATCAGCCCCAGCATTTT
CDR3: CASSVDRGSNQPQHF

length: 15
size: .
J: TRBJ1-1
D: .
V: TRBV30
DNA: TGTGCCGGACGGACGGGTAGCCTGGGAGGGTCTGAAGCTTTCTTT
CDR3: CAGRTGSLGGSEAFF

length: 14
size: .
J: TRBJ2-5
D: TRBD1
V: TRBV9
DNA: TGTGCCAGCAGCGCGACAGGGGGTGGTGAGACCCAGTACTTC
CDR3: CASSATGGGETQYF

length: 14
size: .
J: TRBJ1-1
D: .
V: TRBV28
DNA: TGTGCCAGCAGTTTAAGCCCGGTGAACACTGAAGCTTTCTTT
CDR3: CASSLSPVNTEAFF

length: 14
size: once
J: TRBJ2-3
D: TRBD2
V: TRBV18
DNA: TGTGCCAGCTCACCAATAAACCAGGGAGGGACGCAGTATTTT
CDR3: CASSPINQGGTQYF

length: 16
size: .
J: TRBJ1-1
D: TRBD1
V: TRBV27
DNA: TGTGCCAGCAGTTTATCGTGGGACAGGAAGAACACTGAAGCTTTCTTT
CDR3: CASSLSWDRKNTEAFF

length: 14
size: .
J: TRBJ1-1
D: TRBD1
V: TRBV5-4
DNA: TGTGCCAGCAGCCAACAGGGGGTCCGGACTGAAGCTTTCTTT
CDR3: CASSQQGVRTEAFF

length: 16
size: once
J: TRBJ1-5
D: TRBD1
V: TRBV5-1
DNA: TGCGCCAGCAGCTTGGAGGGACAGGGAACCGGGCAGCCCCAGCATTTT
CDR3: CASSLEGQGTGQPQHF

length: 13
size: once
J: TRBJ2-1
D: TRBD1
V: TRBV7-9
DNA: TGTGCCAGCAGCTCGCGACAGGGCAATGAGCAGTTCTTC
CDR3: CASSSRQGNEQFF

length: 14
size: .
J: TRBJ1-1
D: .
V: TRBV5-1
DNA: TGCGCCAGCAGCTCCCAGGGAGGGGACACTGAAGCTTTCTTT
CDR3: CASSSQGGDTEAFF

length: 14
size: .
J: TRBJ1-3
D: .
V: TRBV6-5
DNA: TGTGCCAGCAGGGGGTCCCCCTCTGGAAACACCATATATTTT
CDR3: CASRGSPSGNTIYF

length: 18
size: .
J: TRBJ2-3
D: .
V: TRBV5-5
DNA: TGTGCCAGCAGCTTGTGGTTCGGCGGAACCTCAGGGCCAAATACGCAGTATTTT
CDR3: CASSLWFGGTSGPNTQYF

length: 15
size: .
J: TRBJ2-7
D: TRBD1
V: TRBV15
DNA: TGTGCCACCAGCTATGGACAGGGGATTCAAGCCGAGCAGTACTTC
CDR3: CATSYGQGIQAEQYF

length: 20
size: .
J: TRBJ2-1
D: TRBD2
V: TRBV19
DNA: TGTGCCAGTAGCCACCCCCTCGGGCGCCTAGCGGGAACCCGAGGGGATGAGCAGTTCTTC
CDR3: CASSHPLGRLAGTRGDEQFF

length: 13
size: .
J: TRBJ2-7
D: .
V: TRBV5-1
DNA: TGCGCCAGCAGCAGGGACGGGTACTACGAGCAGTACTTC
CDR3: CASSRDGYYEQYF

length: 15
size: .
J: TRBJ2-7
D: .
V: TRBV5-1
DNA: TGCGCCAGCAGCTTGGCTCAACCCGGGGTTCACGAGCAGTACTTC
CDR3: CASSLAQPGVHEQYF

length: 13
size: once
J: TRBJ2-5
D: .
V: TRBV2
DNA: TGTGCCAGCAGGCCAGGCGCGGGGGAGACCCAGTACTTC
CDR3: CASRPGAGETQYF

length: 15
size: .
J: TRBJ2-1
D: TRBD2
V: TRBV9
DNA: TGTGCCAGCAGCGTCACTAGCGGGAGAATCAATGAGCAGTTCTTC
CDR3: CASSVTSGRINEQFF

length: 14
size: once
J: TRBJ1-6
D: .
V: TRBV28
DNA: TGTGCCAGCAGCTTGAATAGACGGGCAAGTCCCCTCCACTTT
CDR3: CASSLNRRASPLHF

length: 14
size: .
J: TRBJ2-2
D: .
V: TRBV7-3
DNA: TGTGCCAGCAGCTTAATACCATCTGCCGGGGAGCTGTTTTTT
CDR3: CASSLIPSAGELFF

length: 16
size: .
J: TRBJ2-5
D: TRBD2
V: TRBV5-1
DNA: TGCGCCAGCAGCTTGGCCAACGCGGGAGTTGGGGAGACCCAGTACTTC
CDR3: CASSLANAGVGETQYF

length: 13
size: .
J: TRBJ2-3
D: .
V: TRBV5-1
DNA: TGCGCCAGCAGCCTCATCTCTACAGATACGCAGTATTTT
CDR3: CASSLISTDTQYF

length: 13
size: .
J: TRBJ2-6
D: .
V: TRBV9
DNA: TGTGCCAGCAGCGTAGTTGGGGCCAACGTCCTGACTTTC
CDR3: CASSVVGANVLTF

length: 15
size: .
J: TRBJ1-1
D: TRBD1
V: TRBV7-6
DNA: TGTGCCAGCAGCTTAGACCCAGGGGGTCTCACTGAAGCTTTCTTT
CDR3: CASSLDPGGLTEAFF

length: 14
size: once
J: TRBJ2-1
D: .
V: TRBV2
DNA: TGTGCCAGCACATTATTGCCCTCCTACAATGAGCAGTTCTTC
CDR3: CASTLLPSYNEQFF

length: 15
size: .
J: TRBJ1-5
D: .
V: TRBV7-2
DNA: TGTGCCAGCAGCTTACCGGGAGTGAGCAATCAGCCCCAGCATTTT
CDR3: CASSLPGVSNQPQHF

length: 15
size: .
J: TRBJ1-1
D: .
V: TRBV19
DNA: TGTGCCACCAATCCCGGGACAACCAGGGGCACTGAAGCTTTCTTT
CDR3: CATNPGTTRGTEAFF

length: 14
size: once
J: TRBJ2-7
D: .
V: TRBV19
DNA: TGTGCCAGTAGTAGCCTATATGGGGACTACGAGCAGTACTTC
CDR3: CASSSLYGDYEQYF

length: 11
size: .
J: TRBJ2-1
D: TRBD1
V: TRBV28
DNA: TGTGCCAGCAGTCTCGGACAGGGGGAGTTCTTC
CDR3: CASSLGQGEFF

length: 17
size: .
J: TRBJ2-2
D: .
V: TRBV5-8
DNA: TGTGCCAGCAGCTTGGGGGGTTGGAGACTTTCCTCCGGGGAGCTGTTTTTT
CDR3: CASSLGGWRLSSGELFF

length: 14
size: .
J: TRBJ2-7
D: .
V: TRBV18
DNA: TGTGCCAGCTCTAATGGACGATCAACCTACGAGCAGTACTTC
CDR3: CASSNGRSTYEQYF

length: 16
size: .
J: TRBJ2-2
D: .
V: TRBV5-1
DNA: TGCGCCAGCAGCGAGCCTCCGGGACCGGCCACCGGGGAGCTGTTTTTT
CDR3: CASSEPPGPATGELFF